The clone carrying this TCR beta chain was counted only a few times. Its specificity is unknown. This CDR3 has 14 residues. V lost 4 bases to trimming and J lost 8 bases, with 16 bases between them. The germline V gene has CDR1 SGHRS and CDR2 YFSETQ. Researchers prepared the TCRbeta library using unique molecular identifiers, the study reports. TCRdb independently ran MiXCR on the PCR reads; one entry per CDR3 protein. The sample includes around 190,000 distinct CDR3 sequences, 6.6% of them seen just once. This specimen belongs to a study of T-cell reconstitution after alpha-beta-depleted transplantation in children. Findings and limits, study-wide: Reportedly, only several hundred clones from non-depleted graft cells drove alpha-beta T-cell counts at about two months. The high TCRbeta diversity at day 60 in some patients came from surviving recipient T cells and thymic progenitors.

This sequence originates from a boy younger than 10 with acute lymphoblastic leukemia, due to receive a stem cell transplant. The chain combines TRBV5-1 with TRBJ2-1; D gene uncertain. The sequences come from PBMCs, collected before TCRalphabeta/CD19-depleted stem cell transplant. DNA for the CDR3: TGCGCCAGCAGCGGGCCGCGCGGCGGCCATGAGCAGTTCTTC. As protein: CASSGPRGGHEQFF.